This T cell receptor beta chain was profiled in a study of blood T cell repertoires in COVID-19. Recruits, aged roughly 18 to 100 years, lived in 24 US areas. Using immunoSEQ multiplex PCR, the repertoire was profiled, and TCRdb retains in-frame clones only, with some absent. The repertoire holds around 400,000 clones, with roughly 91% as singletons. Trimming at V came to 0 bases and at J to 0 bases, leaving 6 bases not matched to a gene. This CDR3 region has 17 residues. The germline V gene has CDR1 SGHVS and CDR2 FQNEAQ. This clonotype was obtained from a young woman who had recovered from COVID-19. Material: PBMCs or T cells enriched from blood (not recorded which). The genes are TRBV7-8 and TRBJ2-3; 7 nucleotides match TRBD2. CDR3 sequence reads: CASSLAIQRGSTDTQYF. In nucleotides, the CDR3 is TGTGCCAGCAGCTTAGCCATACAGCGGGGTAGCACAGATACGCAGTATTTT.